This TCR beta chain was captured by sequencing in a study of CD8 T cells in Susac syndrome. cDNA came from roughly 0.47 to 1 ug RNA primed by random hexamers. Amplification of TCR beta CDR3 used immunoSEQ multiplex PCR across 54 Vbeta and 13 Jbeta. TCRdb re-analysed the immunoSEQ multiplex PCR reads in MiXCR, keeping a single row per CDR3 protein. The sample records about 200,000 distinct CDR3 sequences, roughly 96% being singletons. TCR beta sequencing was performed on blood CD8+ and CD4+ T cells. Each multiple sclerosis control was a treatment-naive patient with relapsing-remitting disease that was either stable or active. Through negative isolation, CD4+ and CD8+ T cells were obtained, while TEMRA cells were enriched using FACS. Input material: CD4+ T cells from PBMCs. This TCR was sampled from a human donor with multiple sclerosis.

In DNA form, the CDR3 reads TGTGCCAGCAGCTCCTCGACAAGGTGGGATGAAAAACTGTTTTTT. It translates to CASSSSTRWDEKLFF. V gene TRBV9 combines with J gene TRBJ1-4; D ambiguous. Per the germline V gene, CDR1 is SGDLS and CDR2 is YYNGEE. This CDR3 spans 15 amino acids. V was shortened by 4 bases and J by 6 bases, with 16 bases between the two germline ends.